Listed below are T cell receptor beta chains from one sample, sequenced in a study of blood T cell repertoires in COVID-19. The method was immunoSEQ multiplex PCR; TCRdb's version includes in-frame clones alone and lacks a portion of them. The profile covers 140,000 to 150,000 clones, with approximately 83% appearing a single time and roughly 8% taken by the ten largest. Sequenced sample: peripheral blood. These receptors came from a woman aged 60-75 years with COVID-19, enrolled during active disease. The CDR3 runs from the conserved cysteine through the conserved F or W. D genes are given only for firm matches. Rows may omit the clone size; those that give it use once, few, many or a size class.

V gene: TRBV6-2/TRBV6-3
J gene: TRBJ1-1
clone size: few
D gene: TRBD1
CDR3 protein: CASSSQGERTEAFF
CDR3 DNA: TGTGCCAGCAGTTCGCAGGGGGAAAGGACTGAAGCTTTCTTT

V gene: TRBV12-3/TRBV12-4
J gene: TRBJ2-3
clone size: .
D gene: .
CDR3 protein: CASRKRPADTQYF
CDR3 DNA: TGTGCCAGCAGGAAGCGGCCCGCAGATACGCAGTATTTT

V gene: TRBV5-6
J gene: TRBJ1-5
clone size: few
D gene: .
CDR3 protein: CASSLGTANQPQHF
CDR3 DNA: TGTGCCAGCAGCTTGGGGACAGCTAATCAGCCCCAGCATTTT

V gene: TRBV4-3
J gene: TRBJ2-6
clone size: .
D gene: .
CDR3 protein: CASSHHWTVRSGANVLTF
CDR3 DNA: TGCGCCAGCAGCCATCACTGGACAGTAAGGTCTGGGGCCAACGTCCTGACTTTC

V gene: TRBV5-5
J gene: TRBJ1-3
clone size: .
D gene: .
CDR3 protein: CASSFNRANSGNTIYF
CDR3 DNA: TGTGCCAGCAGCTTCAACAGGGCGAACTCTGGAAACACCATATATTTT

V gene: TRBV5-4
J gene: TRBJ2-4
clone size: .
D gene: TRBD2
CDR3 protein: CASSLAVLAGGQAKNIQYF
CDR3 DNA: TGTGCCAGCAGCTTGGCGGTACTAGCGGGGGGGCAAGCCAAAAACATTCAGTACTTC

V gene: TRBV7-2
J gene: TRBJ2-5
clone size: .
D gene: TRBD2
CDR3 protein: CASSLEPGGAKETQYF
CDR3 DNA: TGTGCCAGCAGCTTAGAGCCGGGGGGGGCTAAAGAGACCCAGTACTTC

V gene: TRBV19
J gene: TRBJ1-6
clone size: .
D gene: .
CDR3 protein: CASTPRREMYNSPLHF
CDR3 DNA: TGTGCCAGTACCCCGAGGAGGGAAATGTATAATTCACCCCTCCACTTT

V gene: TRBV6-5
J gene: TRBJ2-7
clone size: few
D gene: .
CDR3 protein: CASKVQGLHEQYF
CDR3 DNA: TGTGCCAGCAAAGTACAGGGTCTACACGAGCAGTACTTC

V gene: TRBV28
J gene: TRBJ1-4
clone size: .
D gene: .
CDR3 protein: CASRGGAGTKQEKLFF
CDR3 DNA: TGTGCCAGCCGCGGCGGAGCGGGCACTAAACAAGAAAAACTGTTTTTT

V gene: TRBV6-5
J gene: TRBJ1-5
clone size: .
D gene: TRBD1
CDR3 protein: CASRPRQGFQPQHF
CDR3 DNA: TGTGCCAGCAGGCCTAGACAGGGCTTCCAGCCCCAGCATTTT

V gene: TRBV4-1
J gene: TRBJ2-5
clone size: .
D gene: TRBD2
CDR3 protein: CASSPQAGLAETHQRETQYF
CDR3 DNA: TGCGCCAGCAGCCCCCAAGCCGGACTAGCGGAAACCCACCAGAGGGAGACCCAGTACTTC

V gene: TRBV5-4
J gene: TRBJ2-7
clone size: .
D gene: .
CDR3 protein: CASSLVGYSYEQYF
CDR3 DNA: TGTGCCAGCAGCTTGGTCGGTTACTCCTACGAGCAGTACTTC

V gene: TRBV7-2
J gene: TRBJ1-5
clone size: .
D gene: TRBD1
CDR3 protein: CASSLRQGINQPQHF
CDR3 DNA: TGTGCCAGCAGCCTTAGACAGGGGATAAATCAGCCCCAGCATTTT

V gene: TRBV3-1/TRBV3-2
J gene: TRBJ1-2
clone size: once
D gene: TRBD1
CDR3 protein: CASSLRDSYGYTF
CDR3 DNA: TGTGCCAGCAGCCTTCGGGACAGCTATGGCTACACCTTC

V gene: TRBV3-1/TRBV3-2
J gene: TRBJ1-1
clone size: .
D gene: .
CDR3 protein: CASSQDSAGYTEAFF
CDR3 DNA: TGTGCCAGCAGCCAAGATTCGGCAGGATACACTGAAGCTTTCTTT

V gene: TRBV5-5
J gene: TRBJ1-1
clone size: once
D gene: TRBD1
CDR3 protein: CASSFYRGGMNTEAFF
CDR3 DNA: TGTGCCAGCAGCTTTTACAGGGGGGGCATGAACACTGAAGCTTTCTTT

V gene: TRBV2
J gene: TRBJ2-5
clone size: .
D gene: TRBD2
CDR3 protein: CASHAGEETQYF
CDR3 DNA: TGTGCCAGCCACGCGGGGGAGGAGACCCAGTACTTC

V gene: TRBV3-1/TRBV3-2
J gene: TRBJ2-7
clone size: .
D gene: .
CDR3 protein: CASSPTGAGRSYEQYF
CDR3 DNA: TGTGCCAGCAGCCCAACGGGAGCAGGCCGATCCTACGAGCAGTACTTC

V gene: TRBV9
J gene: TRBJ2-7
clone size: .
D gene: .
CDR3 protein: CASSNPRGGITYEQYF
CDR3 DNA: TGTGCCAGCAGCAACCCCAGAGGGGGTATTACCTACGAGCAGTACTTC

V gene: TRBV18
J gene: TRBJ1-4
clone size: .
D gene: .
CDR3 protein: CASSPEQGFTNEKLFF
CDR3 DNA: TGTGCCAGCTCACCAGAGCAGGGCTTTACTAATGAAAAACTGTTTTTT

V gene: TRBV9
J gene: TRBJ2-3
clone size: .
D gene: TRBD2
CDR3 protein: CASSVGAGADTQYF
CDR3 DNA: TGTGCCAGCAGCGTAGGGGCGGGGGCAGATACGCAGTATTTT

V gene: TRBV19
J gene: TRBJ2-1
clone size: .
D gene: .
CDR3 protein: CASSITTGQGYNEQFF
CDR3 DNA: TGTGCCAGTAGTATCACAACAGGGCAGGGCTACAATGAGCAGTTCTTC

V gene: TRBV27
J gene: TRBJ1-4
clone size: .
D gene: .
CDR3 protein: CASSLSENEKLFF
CDR3 DNA: TGTGCCAGCAGTTTATCCGAGAACGAAAAACTGTTTTTT

V gene: TRBV9
J gene: TRBJ1-2
clone size: .
D gene: .
CDR3 protein: CASSAGTMGGYTF
CDR3 DNA: TGTGCCAGCAGCGCCGGGACAATGGGCGGCTACACCTTC

V gene: TRBV18
J gene: TRBJ1-4
clone size: .
D gene: TRBD1
CDR3 protein: CASSAGTGWNEKLFF
CDR3 DNA: TGTGCCAGCTCAGCCGGGACAGGGTGGAATGAAAAACTGTTTTTT

V gene: TRBV4-1
J gene: TRBJ2-5
clone size: .
D gene: .
CDR3 protein: CASSQVQGIQETQYF
CDR3 DNA: TGCGCCAGCAGCCAAGTACAGGGCATACAAGAGACCCAGTACTTC

V gene: TRBV7-9
J gene: TRBJ2-7
clone size: once
D gene: .
CDR3 protein: CASSLLTPRIDEQYF
CDR3 DNA: TGTGCCAGCAGCTTACTGACTCCGAGGATAGACGAGCAGTACTTC

V gene: TRBV5-1
J gene: TRBJ1-2
clone size: .
D gene: .
CDR3 protein: CASSVEGANYGYTF
CDR3 DNA: TGCGCCAGCAGCGTAGAAGGGGCTAACTATGGCTACACCTTC

V gene: TRBV28
J gene: TRBJ1-4
clone size: .
D gene: .
CDR3 protein: CASSPPPRGEKLFF
CDR3 DNA: TGTGCCAGCAGTCCCCCCCCGCGGGGTGAAAAACTGTTTTTT

V gene: TRBV7-3
J gene: TRBJ2-1
clone size: .
D gene: .
CDR3 protein: CASSLGGPSYNEQFF
CDR3 DNA: TGTGCCAGCAGCTTAGGGGGCCCTTCCTACAATGAGCAGTTCTTC

V gene: TRBV5-1
J gene: TRBJ1-1
clone size: .
D gene: TRBD1
CDR3 protein: CASSLGQGNAPMNTEAFF
CDR3 DNA: TGCGCCAGCAGCTTGGGACAGGGCAACGCTCCTATGAACACTGAAGCTTTCTTT

V gene: TRBV2
J gene: TRBJ1-2
clone size: .
D gene: .
CDR3 protein: CASSEATGPYYGYTF
CDR3 DNA: TGTGCCAGCAGTGAAGCTACAGGGCCCTACTATGGCTACACCTTC

V gene: TRBV5-1
J gene: TRBJ1-1
clone size: once
D gene: .
CDR3 protein: CASSLAGGPEAFF
CDR3 DNA: TGCGCCAGCAGCTTGGCGGGGGGACCTGAAGCTTTCTTT

V gene: TRBV7-9
J gene: TRBJ2-1
clone size: .
D gene: .
CDR3 protein: CASSAGGVGYNEQFF
CDR3 DNA: TGTGCCAGCAGCGCAGGTGGCGTTGGTTACAATGAGCAGTTCTTC

V gene: TRBV28
J gene: TRBJ2-5
clone size: .
D gene: TRBD1
CDR3 protein: CASSFGQGAGETQYF
CDR3 DNA: TGTGCCAGCAGTTTTGGTCAGGGGGCAGGCGAGACCCAGTACTTC

V gene: TRBV10-3
J gene: TRBJ1-5
clone size: .
D gene: TRBD1
CDR3 protein: CAISAVQGADQPQHF
CDR3 DNA: TGTGCCATCAGTGCGGTACAGGGGGCAGATCAGCCCCAGCATTTT

V gene: TRBV4-1
J gene: TRBJ1-6
clone size: .
D gene: .
CDR3 protein: CASSQVQNSYNSPLHF
CDR3 DNA: TGCGCCAGCAGCCAAGTCCAGAACTCCTATAATTCACCCCTCCACTTT

V gene: TRBV19
J gene: TRBJ2-1
clone size: .
D gene: TRBD2
CDR3 protein: CASSISGGASYNEQFF
CDR3 DNA: TGTGCCAGTAGTATCAGCGGGGGGGCCTCCTACAATGAGCAGTTCTTC

V gene: TRBV21-1
J gene: TRBJ1-5
clone size: .
D gene: .
CDR3 protein: CASSKALLRQGDDQPQHF
CDR3 DNA: TGTGCCAGCAGCAAAGCGCTTTTAAGGCAGGGGGATGATCAGCCCCAGCATTTT

V gene: TRBV29-1
J gene: TRBJ2-7
clone size: once
D gene: .
CDR3 protein: CSVGSPSLGRVANEQYF
CDR3 DNA: TGCAGCGTTGGTTCTCCGTCTCTCGGCAGGGTCGCGAACGAGCAGTACTTC